This paragraph reports one T cell receptor beta chain. This sample was included in a study of OX40 agonist ivuxolimab in advanced cancers. CDR1 and CDR2 from the germline V gene are SGHAT and FQNNGV. Trimming stripped 5 bases from V and 2 bases from J, with 10 bases between. The CDR3 runs to 13 residues. Profiled with immunoSEQ multiplex PCR; TCRdb holds only in-frame clones, not every one. The table lists approximately 99,000 clones, approximately 87% of them singletons. Material: CD4+ or CD8+ T cells sorted from blood, obtained in a trial of the OX40 agonist ivuxolimab. The source of this sequence is an adult with an advanced solid tumor such as melanoma, head and neck, liver or kidney cancer. The chain uses TRBV11-2 and TRBJ2-7, with unresolved D. CDR3 sequence: CASSPMKAYEQYF. The CDR3 DNA sequence: TGTGCCAGCAGCCCTATGAAGGCCTACGAGCAGTACTTC.